This TCR beta chain came from a study of cytomegalovirus exposure and HLA in healthy donors. Study-wide points: There were a few CMV-associated chains whose specificity for CMV antigens was confirmed in vitro. Donor immune exposure was known only as CMV serostatus.

PCR employed 60 Vbeta and 13 Jbeta primers. Original data processing: In a later analysis, the count reached some 88 million unique TCR beta chains, with about 9.9 million shared. Only in-frame clones appear in the TCRdb table, and some are missing; sequencing was by immunoSEQ multiplex PCR. The V and J calls and clone size are taken from that table; D and trimming were inferred from the DNA. Among about 130,000 clones, roughly 8.3% were seen once, and the ten largest hold 5.5%. This CDR3 contains 15 residues. V lost 1 base to trimming and J lost 6 bases; unmatched junction nucleotides: 6. Germline V CDR1 and CDR2: SGHVS, FNYEAQ. The table lists this clone with a few counts. Its antigen is as yet unknown.

Sequencing input: PBMCs. The source is a man aged 40-49 years in good health and CMV-seronegative. This sequence joins TRBV7-6 and TRBJ2-1; 7 nucleotides line up with TRBD2. The chain's CDR3 is CASSLGSRGVNEQFF. Here the CDR3 DNA reads TGTGCCAGCAGCTTAGGCTCCCGGGGGGTCAATGAGCAGTTCTTC.